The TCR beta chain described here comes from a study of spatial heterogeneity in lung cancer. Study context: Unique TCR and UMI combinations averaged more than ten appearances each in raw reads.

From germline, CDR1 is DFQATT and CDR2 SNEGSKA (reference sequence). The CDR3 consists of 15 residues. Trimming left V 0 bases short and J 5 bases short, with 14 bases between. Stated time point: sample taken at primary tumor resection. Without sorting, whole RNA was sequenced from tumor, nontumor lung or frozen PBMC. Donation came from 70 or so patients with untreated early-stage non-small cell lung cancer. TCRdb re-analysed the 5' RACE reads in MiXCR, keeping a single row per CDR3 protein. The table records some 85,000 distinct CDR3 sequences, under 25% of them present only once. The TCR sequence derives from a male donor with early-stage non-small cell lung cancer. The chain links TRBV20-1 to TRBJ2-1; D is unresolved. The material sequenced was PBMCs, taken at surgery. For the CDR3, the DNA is TGCAGTGCTAGAGATAGGAGACTGAACAACAATGAGCAGTTCTTC. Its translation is CSARDRRLNNNEQFF.